This passage covers 3 T cell receptor beta chains from one sample sequenced in a study of blood T cell repertoires in COVID-19. Sequenced by immunoSEQ multiplex PCR; TCRdb stores in-frame clones only, minus some. The sample includes more than 85,000 clones, roughly 84% of them seen just once. Sequencing was done on a sample of peripheral blood. These receptors all stem from a woman in her fifties or sixties with acute or convalescent COVID-19.

The V gene is TRBV18, the J gene TRBJ1-1; no clear D gene. There are 15 residues in the CDR3. V lost 1 base and J lost 3, with 12 bases in between. Germline CDR1 reads KGHSH; CDR2 reads LQKENI. The chain's CDR3 is CASSPLGDSDTEAFF. The CDR3 DNA reads TGTGCCAGCTCACCACTCGGGGATAGCGACACTGAAGCTTTCTTT.

This chain links TRBV11-2 with TRBJ2-7; 8 bases are a match to TRBD1. J lost 0 bases, V lost 5 bases, and 3 bases had no gene match. CDR1 and CDR2 (germline): SGHAT, FQNNGV. This CDR3 spans 14 amino acids. CDR3 DNA sequence: TGTGCCAGCAGCCAGGGGGCAAGCTCCTACGAGCAGTACTTC. Amino acid sequence: CASSQGASSYEQYF. The whole variable domain, filled in from reference TRBV11-2 and TRBJ2-7, reads EAGVAQSPRYKIIEKRQSVAFWCNPISGHATLYWYQQILGQGPKLLIQFQNNGVVDDSQLPKDRFSAERLKGVDSTLKIQPAKLEDSAVYLCASSQGASSYEQYFGPGTRLTVT.

The rearrangement uses TRBV28 and TRBJ1-3, with D tentatively TRBD1 (6 bases). The CDR3 has 14 amino acids. With 8 bases removed from V and 0 bases from J, the gap between germline ends came to 11 bases. CDR1 and CDR2 (germline): MDHEN, SYDVKM. In DNA form, the CDR3 reads TGTGCCAGCCTCAGGGGAAGCTCTGGAAACACCATATATTTT. As protein: CASLRGSSGNTIYF.